The sequence of this TCR beta chain was determined in a study of OX40 agonist ivuxolimab in advanced cancers. Study-level information: Ivuxolimab is a fully human IgG2 antibody that activates OX40 (CD134).

V shed 3 bases and J shed 7 bases, with 12 bases lying between them. Germline V lookup: CDR1 MNHNS, CDR2 SASEGT. CDR3 length equals 14 residues. Method: immunoSEQ multiplex PCR; TCRdb's copy keeps in-frame clones and lacks some. The data contain about 61,000 clones, about four fifths of them singletons. This chain connects TRBV6-1 to TRBJ1-4; possibly TRBD1 for D (5 bases). This clonotype originated in an adult with an advanced solid tumor such as melanoma, head and neck, liver or kidney cancer. Here the sequenced sample was CD4+ or CD8+ T cells sorted from blood, taken in a trial of the OX40 agonist ivuxolimab. CDR3 DNA: TGTGCCAGCAGTGAGGGGCGGGGCGCTGAAAAACTGTTTTTT. Its protein product is CASSEGRGAEKLFF.